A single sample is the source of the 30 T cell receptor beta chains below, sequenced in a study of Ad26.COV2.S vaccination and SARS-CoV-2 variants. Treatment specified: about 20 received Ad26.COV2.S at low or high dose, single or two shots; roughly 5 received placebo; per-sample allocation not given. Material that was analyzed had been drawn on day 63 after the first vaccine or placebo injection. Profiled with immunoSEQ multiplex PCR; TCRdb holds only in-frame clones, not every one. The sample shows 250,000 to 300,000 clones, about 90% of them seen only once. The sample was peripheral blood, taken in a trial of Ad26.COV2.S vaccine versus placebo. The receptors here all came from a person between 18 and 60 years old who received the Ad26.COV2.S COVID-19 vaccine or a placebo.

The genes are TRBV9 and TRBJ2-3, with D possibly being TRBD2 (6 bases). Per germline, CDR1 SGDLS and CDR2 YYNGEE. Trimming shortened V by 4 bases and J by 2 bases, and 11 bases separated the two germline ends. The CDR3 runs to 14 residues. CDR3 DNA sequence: TGTGCCAGCAGCCCGGAGGGTCTCACAGATACGCAGTATTTT. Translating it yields CASSPEGLTDTQYF.

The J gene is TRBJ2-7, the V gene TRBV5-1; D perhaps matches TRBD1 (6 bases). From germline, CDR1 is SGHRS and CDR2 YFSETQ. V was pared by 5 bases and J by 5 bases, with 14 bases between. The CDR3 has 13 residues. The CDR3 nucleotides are TGCGCCAGCAGTCAAGTCAGGGGCAACGAGCAGTACTTC. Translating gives CASSQVRGNEQYF. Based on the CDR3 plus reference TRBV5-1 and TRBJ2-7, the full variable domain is KAGVTQTPRYLIKTRGQQVTLSCSPISGHRSVSWYQQTPGQGLQFLFEYFSETQRNKGNFPGRFSGRQFSNSRSEMNVSTLELGDSALYLCASSQVRGNEQYFGPGTRLTVT.

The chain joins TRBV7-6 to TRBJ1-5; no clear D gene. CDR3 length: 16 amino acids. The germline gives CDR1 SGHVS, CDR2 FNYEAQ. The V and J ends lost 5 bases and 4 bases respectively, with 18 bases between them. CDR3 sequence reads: CASSPWARVENQPQHF. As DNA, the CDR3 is TGTGCCAGCAGCCCCTGGGCCCGAGTCGAAAATCAGCCCCAGCATTTT.

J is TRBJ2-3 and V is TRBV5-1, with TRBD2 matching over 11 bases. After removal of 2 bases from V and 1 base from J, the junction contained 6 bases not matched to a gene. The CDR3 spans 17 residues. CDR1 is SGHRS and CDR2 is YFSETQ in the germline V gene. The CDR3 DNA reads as TGCGCCAGCAGCTTTAGCGGGGGGGCCCTCGGCACAGATACGCAGTATTTT. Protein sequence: CASSFSGGALGTDTQYF. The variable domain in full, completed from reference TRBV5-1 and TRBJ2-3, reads KAGVTQTPRYLIKTRGQQVTLSCSPISGHRSVSWYQQTPGQGLQFLFEYFSETQRNKGNFPGRFSGRQFSNSRSEMNVSTLELGDSALYLCASSFSGGALGTDTQYFGPGTRLTVL.

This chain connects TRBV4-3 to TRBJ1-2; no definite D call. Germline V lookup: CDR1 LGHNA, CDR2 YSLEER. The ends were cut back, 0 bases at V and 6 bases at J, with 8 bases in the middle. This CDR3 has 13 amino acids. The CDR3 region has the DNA TGCGCCAGCAGCCAAGATCGGGATGATGGCTACACCTTC. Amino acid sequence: CASSQDRDDGYTF.

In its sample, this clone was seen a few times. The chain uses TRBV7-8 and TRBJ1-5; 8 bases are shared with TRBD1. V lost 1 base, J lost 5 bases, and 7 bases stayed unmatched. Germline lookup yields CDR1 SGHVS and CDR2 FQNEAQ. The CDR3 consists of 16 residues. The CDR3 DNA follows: TGTGCCAGCAGCTTAGGGGGGGACAGGCGGTATCAGCCCCAGCATTTT. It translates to CASSLGGDRRYQPQHF.

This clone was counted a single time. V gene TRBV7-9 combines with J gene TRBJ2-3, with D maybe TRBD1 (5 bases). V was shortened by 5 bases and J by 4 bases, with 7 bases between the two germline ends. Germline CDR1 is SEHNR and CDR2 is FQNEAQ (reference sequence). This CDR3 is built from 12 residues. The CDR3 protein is CASSLQADTQYF. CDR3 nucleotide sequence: TGTGCCAGCAGCCTACAGGCAGATACGCAGTATTTT.

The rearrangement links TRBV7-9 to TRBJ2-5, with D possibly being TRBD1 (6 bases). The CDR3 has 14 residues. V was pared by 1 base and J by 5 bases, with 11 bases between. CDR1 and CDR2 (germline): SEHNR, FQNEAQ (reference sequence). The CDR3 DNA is TGTGCCAGCAGCTTAGGAGGACAGAGGGAGACCCAGTACTTC. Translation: CASSLGGQRETQYF. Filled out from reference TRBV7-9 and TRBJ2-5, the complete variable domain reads DTGVSQNPRHKITKRGQNVTFRCDPISEHNRLYWYRQTLGQGPEFLTYFQNEAQLEKSRLLSDRFSAERPKGSFSTLEIQRTEQGDSAMYLCASSLGGQRETQYFGPGTRLLVL.

Here the CDR3 reads CASSAPATSRETQYF. The CDR3 region has the DNA TGTGCCAGCAGCGCCCCAGCTACTAGTCGGGAGACCCAGTACTTC. The J gene is TRBJ2-5, the V gene TRBV7-9, with D tentatively TRBD2 (5 bases). Germline CDR1 reads SEHNR; CDR2 reads FQNEAQ (reference sequence). V shed 5 bases and J shed 5 bases, with 18 bases lying between them. The CDR3 length is 15 residues.

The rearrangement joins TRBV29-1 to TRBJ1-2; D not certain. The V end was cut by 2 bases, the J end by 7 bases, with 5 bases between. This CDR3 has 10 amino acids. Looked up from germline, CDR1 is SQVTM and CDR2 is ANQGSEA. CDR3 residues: CSVEIGGYTF. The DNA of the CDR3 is TGCAGCGTTGAAATCGGTGGCTACACCTTC.

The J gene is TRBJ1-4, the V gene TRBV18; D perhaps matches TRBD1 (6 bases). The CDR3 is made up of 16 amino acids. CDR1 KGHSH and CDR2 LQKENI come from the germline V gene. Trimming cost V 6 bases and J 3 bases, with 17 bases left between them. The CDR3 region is CASSLNSRQANEKLFF. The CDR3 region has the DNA TGTGCCAGCTCGCTCAATTCGAGACAGGCTAATGAAAAACTGTTTTTT.

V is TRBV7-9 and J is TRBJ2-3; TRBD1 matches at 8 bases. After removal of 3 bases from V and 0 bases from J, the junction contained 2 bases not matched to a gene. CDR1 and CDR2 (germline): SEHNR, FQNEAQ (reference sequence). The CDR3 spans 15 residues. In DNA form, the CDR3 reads TGTGCCAGCAGCTTCAGGGGGCGTAGCACAGATACGCAGTATTTT. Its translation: CASSFRGRSTDTQYF.

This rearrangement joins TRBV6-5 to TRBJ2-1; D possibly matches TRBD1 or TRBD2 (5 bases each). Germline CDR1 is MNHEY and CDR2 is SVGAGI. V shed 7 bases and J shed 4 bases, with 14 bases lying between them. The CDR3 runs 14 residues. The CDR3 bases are TGTGCCAGCAAGAGGGGAAACAGTTACAATGAGCAGTTCTTC. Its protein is CASKRGNSYNEQFF.

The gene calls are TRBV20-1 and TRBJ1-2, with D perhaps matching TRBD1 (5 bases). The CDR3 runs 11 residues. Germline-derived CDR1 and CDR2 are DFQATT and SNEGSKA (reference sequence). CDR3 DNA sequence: TGCATGGGGGGGACTCCAGATGGCTACACCTTC. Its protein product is CMGGTPDGYTF.

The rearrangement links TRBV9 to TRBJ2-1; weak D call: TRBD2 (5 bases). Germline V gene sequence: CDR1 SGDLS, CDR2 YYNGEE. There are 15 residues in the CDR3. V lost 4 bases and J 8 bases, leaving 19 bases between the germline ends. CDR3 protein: CASSKLDLAVDEQFF. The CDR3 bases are TGTGCCAGCAGCAAGCTTGACCTAGCAGTCGATGAGCAGTTCTTC.

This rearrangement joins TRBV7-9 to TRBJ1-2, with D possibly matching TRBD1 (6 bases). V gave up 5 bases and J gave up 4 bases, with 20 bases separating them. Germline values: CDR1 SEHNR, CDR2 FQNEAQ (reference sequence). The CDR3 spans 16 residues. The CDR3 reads CASSPGGAGATYGYTF. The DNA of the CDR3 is TGTGCCAGCAGCCCCGGGGGGGCGGGGGCTACCTATGGCTACACCTTC.

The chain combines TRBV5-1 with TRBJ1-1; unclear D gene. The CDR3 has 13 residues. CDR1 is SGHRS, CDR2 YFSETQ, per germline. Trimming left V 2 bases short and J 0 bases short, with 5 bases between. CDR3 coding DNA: TGCGCCAGCAGCTTCGCGTTGAACACTGAAGCTTTCTTT. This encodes CASSFALNTEAFF.

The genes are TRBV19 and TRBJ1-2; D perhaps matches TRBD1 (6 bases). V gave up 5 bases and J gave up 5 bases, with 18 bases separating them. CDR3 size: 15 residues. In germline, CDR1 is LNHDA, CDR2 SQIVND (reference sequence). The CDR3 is CASSADRSFTYGYTF. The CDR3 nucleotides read TGTGCCAGTAGTGCGGACAGATCCTTCACTTATGGCTACACCTTC.

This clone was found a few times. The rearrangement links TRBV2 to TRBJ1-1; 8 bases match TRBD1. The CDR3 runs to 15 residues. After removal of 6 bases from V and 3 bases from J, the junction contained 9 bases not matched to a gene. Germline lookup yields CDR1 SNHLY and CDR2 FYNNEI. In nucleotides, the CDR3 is TGTGCCAGCAGGAGGGGACAGGTGTGGGACACTGAAGCTTTCTTT. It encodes CASRRGQVWDTEAFF.

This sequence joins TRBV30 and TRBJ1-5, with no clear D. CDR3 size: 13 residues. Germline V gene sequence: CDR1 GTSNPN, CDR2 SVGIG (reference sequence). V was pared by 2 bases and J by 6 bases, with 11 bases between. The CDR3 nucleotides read TGTGCCTGGAGTAGGGTTATCGGTCAGCCCCAGCATTTT. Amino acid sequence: CAWSRVIGQPQHF.

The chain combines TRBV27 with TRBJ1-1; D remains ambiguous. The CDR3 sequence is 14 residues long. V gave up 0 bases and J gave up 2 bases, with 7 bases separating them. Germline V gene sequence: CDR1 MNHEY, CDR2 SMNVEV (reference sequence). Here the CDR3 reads CASSLSRRNTEAFF. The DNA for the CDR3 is TGTGCCAGCAGTTTATCGAGACGAAACACTGAAGCTTTCTTT.

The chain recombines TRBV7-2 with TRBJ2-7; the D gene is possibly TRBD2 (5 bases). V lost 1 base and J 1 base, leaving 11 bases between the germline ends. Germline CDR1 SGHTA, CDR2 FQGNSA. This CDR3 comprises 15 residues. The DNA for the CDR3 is TGTGCCAGCAGCTTAGTGGCGGGCAGTTCCTACGAGCAGTACTTC. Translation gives CASSLVAGSSYEQYF.

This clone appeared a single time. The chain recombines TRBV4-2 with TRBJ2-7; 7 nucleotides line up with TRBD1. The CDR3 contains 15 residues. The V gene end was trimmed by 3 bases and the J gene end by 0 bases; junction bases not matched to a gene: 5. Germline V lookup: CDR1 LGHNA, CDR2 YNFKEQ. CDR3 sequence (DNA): TGTGCCAGCAGCCACTCGGGACAGAACTCCTACGAGCAGTACTTC. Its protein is CASSHSGQNSYEQYF.

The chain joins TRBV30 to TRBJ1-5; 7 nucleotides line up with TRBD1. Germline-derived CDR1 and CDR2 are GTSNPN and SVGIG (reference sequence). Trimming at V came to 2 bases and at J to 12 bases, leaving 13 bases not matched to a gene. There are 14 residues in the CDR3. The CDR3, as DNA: TGTGCCTGGAGTCTCCAAGGGACAGACGATGACCAGCATTTT. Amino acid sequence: CAWSLQGTDDDQHF.

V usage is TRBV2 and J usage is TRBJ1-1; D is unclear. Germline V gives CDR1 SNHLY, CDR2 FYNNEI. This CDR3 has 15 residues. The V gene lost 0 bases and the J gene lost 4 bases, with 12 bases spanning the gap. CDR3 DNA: TGTGCCAGCAGTGAAGCGGATACCGGGAGCACTGAAGCTTTCTTT. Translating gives CASSEADTGSTEAFF.

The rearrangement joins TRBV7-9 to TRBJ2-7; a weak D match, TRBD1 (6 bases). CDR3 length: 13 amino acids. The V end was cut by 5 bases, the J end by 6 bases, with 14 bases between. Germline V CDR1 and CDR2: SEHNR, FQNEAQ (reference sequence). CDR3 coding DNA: TGTGCCAGCAGCCCCAGGACAGTCGGCGAGCAGTACTTC. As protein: CASSPRTVGEQYF.

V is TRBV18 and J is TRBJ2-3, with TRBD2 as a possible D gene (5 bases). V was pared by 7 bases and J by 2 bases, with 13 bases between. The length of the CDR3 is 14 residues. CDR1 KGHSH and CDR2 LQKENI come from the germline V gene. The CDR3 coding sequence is TGTGCCAGCTTGACGGGATCTAACACAGATACGCAGTATTTT. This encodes CASLTGSNTDTQYF.

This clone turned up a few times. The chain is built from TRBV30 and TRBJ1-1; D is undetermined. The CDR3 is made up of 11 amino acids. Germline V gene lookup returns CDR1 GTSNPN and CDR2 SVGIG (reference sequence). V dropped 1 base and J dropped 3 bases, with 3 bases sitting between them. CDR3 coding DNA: TGTGCCTGGAGTGGTTACACTGAAGCTTTCTTT. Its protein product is CAWSGYTEAFF.

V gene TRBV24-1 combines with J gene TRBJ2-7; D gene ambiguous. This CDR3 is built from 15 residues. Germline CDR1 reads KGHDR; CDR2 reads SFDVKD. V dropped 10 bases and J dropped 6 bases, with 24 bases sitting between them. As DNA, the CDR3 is TGTGCCACGGGCCGCCGGAGCGCGGTTAGCACCGAGCAGTACTTC. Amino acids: CATGRRSAVSTEQYF.

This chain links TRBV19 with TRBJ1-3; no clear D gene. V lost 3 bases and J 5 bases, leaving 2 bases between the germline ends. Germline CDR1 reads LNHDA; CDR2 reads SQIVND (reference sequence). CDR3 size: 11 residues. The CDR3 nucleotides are TGTGCCAGTAGTATTCGAAACACCATATATTTT. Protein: CASSIRNTIYF.